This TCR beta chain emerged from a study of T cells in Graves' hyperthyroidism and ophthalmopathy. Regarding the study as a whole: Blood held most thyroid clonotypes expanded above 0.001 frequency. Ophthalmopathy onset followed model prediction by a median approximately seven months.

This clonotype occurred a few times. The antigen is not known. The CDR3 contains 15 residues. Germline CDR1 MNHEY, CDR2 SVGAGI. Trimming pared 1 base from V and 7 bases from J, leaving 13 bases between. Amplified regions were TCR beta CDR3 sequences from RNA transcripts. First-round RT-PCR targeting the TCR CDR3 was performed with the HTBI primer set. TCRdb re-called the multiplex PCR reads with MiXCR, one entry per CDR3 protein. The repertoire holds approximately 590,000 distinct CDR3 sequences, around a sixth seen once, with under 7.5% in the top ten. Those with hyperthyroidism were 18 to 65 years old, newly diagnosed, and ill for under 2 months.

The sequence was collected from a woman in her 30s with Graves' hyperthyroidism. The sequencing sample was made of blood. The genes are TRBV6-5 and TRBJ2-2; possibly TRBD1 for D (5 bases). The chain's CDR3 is CASSYFQGPGGELFF. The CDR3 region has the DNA TGTGCCAGCAGTTACTTCCAGGGTCCCGGCGGGGAGCTGTTTTTT.